The T cell receptor (beta chain) described here comes from a study of T cell repertoires and HLA-DP antigens. Sequenced by immunoSEQ multiplex PCR; TCRdb stores in-frame clones only, minus some. Here the sample spans about 110,000 clones, 80% to 95% being singletons. A remark on this clone: Its antigen is not known.

Trimming cost V 4 bases and J 4 bases, with 9 bases left between them. Germline CDR1 SGHDT, CDR2 YYEEEE. The CDR3 is made up of 13 amino acids. This chain connects TRBV5-6 to TRBJ1-5; D is unclear. The sequence was obtained from a woman aged 18-30 years in good health and CMV-seronegative. Sequencing was done on a sample of CD4+ T cells from PBMCs. The CDR3 region is CASSRTRNQPQHF. The CDR3 bases are TGTGCCAGCAGCCGCACGCGGAATCAGCCCCAGCATTTT.